This is a list of T cell receptor beta chains from one sample in a study of lung T cells in sarcoidosis with Löfgren's syndrome. TCRdb reanalysed the reads using MiXCR and keeps one entry per CDR3 protein. The sample contains some 19,000 distinct CDR3 sequences, 20% to 25% of which appear only once. The sequenced sample consisted of CD4+ T cells from bronchoalveolar lavage. The origin of the receptors is a human donor with sarcoidosis (Löfgren's syndrome or another form), or a control subject (not recorded which). The CDR3 runs from the conserved cysteine through the conserved F or W. The order of the fields is J gene, V gene, CDR3 length, clone size, D gene, CDR3 DNA, CDR3 protein. A D gene is named only where the DNA matches it firmly. Clone size is given for some rows only: seen once, a few or many times, or a class if the clone is expanded.

TRBJ2-2 TRBV6-2/TRBV6-3 13 few TRBD1 TGTGCCATCAGGGGGAGCATGGCCGGGGAGCTGTTTTTT CAIRGSMAGELFF
TRBJ2-3 TRBV28 16 many NA TGTGCCAGCAGTTTAGGGACCTGGGGCAGGAAAGATACGCAGTATTTT CASSLGTWGRKDTQYF
TRBJ1-5 TRBV24-1 15 many TRBD1 TGTGCCACCAGTGATTCGGGACAGGGGAATCAGCCCCAGCATTTT CATSDSGQGNQPQHF
TRBJ2-7 TRBV28 13 many TRBD1 TGTGCCAGCAGTTTGAGACAGGGCTACGAGCAGTACTTC CASSLRQGYEQYF
TRBJ1-5 TRBV19 14 NA NA TGTGCCAGTATGTACGGATATAGCAATCAGCCCCAGCATTTT CASMYGYSNQPQHF
TRBJ1-5 TRBV7-2 15 many NA TGTGCCAGCAGCTTAGGCACAGGTAGCAATCAGCCCCAGCATTTT CASSLGTGSNQPQHF
TRBJ2-2 TRBV28 15 many NA TGTGCCAGCAGTTTAATGGCAGGGGTAGCCGGGGAGCTGTTTTTT CASSLMAGVAGELFF
TRBJ1-2 TRBV27 14 medium-sized NA TGTGCCAGCAGTTTAGTAGGCAGGAACTATGGCTACACCTTC CASSLVGRNYGYTF
TRBJ2-1 TRBV7-3 16 many TRBD2 TGTGCCAGCAGCCCGAGCGGGAGAGGAGGTTACAATGAGCAGTTCTTC CASSPSGRGGYNEQFF
TRBJ2-5 TRBV6-2/TRBV6-3 18 NA NA TGTGCCAGCAGTTACTTACTGGGGTTGGGACAACCACAAGAGACTCAGTACTTC CASSYLLGLGQPQETQYF
TRBJ2-6 TRBV19 14 few NA TGTGCCACTGGCGGGGTAGGTGGGGCCAACGTCCTGACTTTC CATGGVGGANVLTF
TRBJ2-7 TRBV6-1 16 medium-sized NA TGTGCCAGCAGACAAGTAATAGCGACCTCAACCTACGAGCAGTACTTC CASRQVIATSTYEQYF
TRBJ1-1 TRBV7-3 13 many NA TGTGCCAGCAGCTTATCCCCTTCAACTGAAGCTTTCTTT CASSLSPSTEAFF
TRBJ1-1 TRBV29-1 14 few NA TGCAGCGTTCATACCCATGGGGTGAACACTGAAGCTTTCTTT CSVHTHGVNTEAFF
TRBJ2-3 TRBV5-1 15 NA NA TGCGCCAGCAGCGAATCGCCGCGCCCAACTGATACGCAGTATTTT CASSESPRPTDTQYF
TRBJ2-3 TRBV20-1 15 many NA TGCAGTGCTAGGCATACAGGGCAGGGCACAGATACGCAGTATTTT CSARHTGQGTDTQYF
TRBJ2-7 TRBV28 16 medium-sized TRBD1 TGTGCCAGCAGTACTTACGACAGGGGGCGTTCCTACGAGCAGTACTTC CASSTYDRGRSYEQYF
TRBJ2-7 TRBV7-2 16 many NA TGTGCCAGCAGCTGGAGGGCGGGTGGCACGAACTACGAGCAGTACTTC CASSWRAGGTNYEQYF
TRBJ1-6 TRBV20-1 15 medium-sized NA TGCAGTGCTAGAGATTTAACCGATTATAATTCACCCCTCCACTTT CSARDLTDYNSPLHF
TRBJ1-3 TRBV12-3/TRBV12-4 11 many NA TGTGCCAGCAGTTCCGGAAACACCATATATTTT CASSSGNTIYF
TRBJ1-3 TRBV7-2 15 many NA TGTGCCAGCAGCTTTAGTACGGGAAGTGGAAACACCATATATTTT CASSFSTGSGNTIYF
TRBJ2-5 TRBV29-1 13 NA TRBD2 TGCAGCGCCTTCGGACTAGATCAAGAGACCCAGTACTTC CSAFGLDQETQYF
TRBJ1-1 TRBV19 20 few TRBD1 TGTGCCAGTAGAGGACCGGCAGGGGGGACTAGGAAACTAATGAACACTGAAGCTTTCTTT CASRGPAGGTRKLMNTEAFF
TRBJ2-3 TRBV29-1 12 few NA TGCAGCGGGGACGTTCGCACAGATACGCAGTATTTT CSGDVRTDTQYF
TRBJ1-1 TRBV3-1 14 NA NA TGTGCCAGCACCCTAGAGGTGGGGATCACTGAAGCTTTCTTT CASTLEVGITEAFF
TRBJ2-1 TRBV28 16 many TRBD2 TGTGCCAGCAGTTTACTAGCGGGAGGCTTTTACAATGAGCAGTTCTTC CASSLLAGGFYNEQFF
TRBJ2-5 TRBV29-1 14 NA NA TGCAGCGTTGAAGAGGGATCGATCCAAGAGACCCAGTACTTC CSVEEGSIQETQYF
TRBJ2-1 TRBV27 13 medium-sized NA TGTGCCAGCAGTTCGCATGCCGAGGATGAGCAGTTCTTC CASSSHAEDEQFF
TRBJ2-1 TRBV7-2 15 many TRBD2 TGTGCCAGCAGCTCGCGGGGACTATACCTCAATGAGCAGTTCTTC CASSSRGLYLNEQFF
TRBJ2-7 TRBV19 14 NA TRBD1 TGTTCCAGTAGTAGGGGGACAGGGGGCTACGAGCAGTACTTC CSSSRGTGGYEQYF